Below, 17 T cell receptor beta chains from the same sample are listed, as sequenced in a study of human T cells and chemical hapten exposure. Time point denoted: pre-sensitization, week 0. Treatment reported: therapeutic diphenylcyclopropenone sensitization with weekly scalp DPC. TCRdb called the RACE reads again in MiXCR, with one record for every CDR3 protein. Of approximately 260,000 distinct CDR3 sequences listed, over 7.5% are singletons. This specimen was whole blood, taken in connection with sensitization to the hapten diphenylcyclopropenone (DPC). The receptor set was obtained from a man aged 18 to 30 with alopecia areata. Some clones in this sample may be carry-over from other donors' samples.

The CDR3 coding sequence is TGTGCCAGCAGCCCTCGAGACTCTGGGGCCAACGTCCTGACTTTC. Its translation: CASSPRDSGANVLTF. The rearrangement uses TRBV27 and TRBJ2-6; D gene uncertain. Germline CDR1 is MNHEY and CDR2 is SMNVEV (reference sequence). The CDR3 contains 15 residues. V dropped 6 bases and J dropped 0 bases, with 9 bases sitting between them.

This clonotype showed up just a few times. This rearrangement joins TRBV7-2 to TRBJ2-1, with a weak D call TRBD1 (5 bases). V was cut by 4 bases and J by 2 bases, with 21 bases left in between. Germline values: CDR1 SGHTA, CDR2 FQGNSA. The CDR3 has 18 residues. CDR3 in DNA: TGTGCCAGCAGCTATACAAGTTTGACAGAGAAACCCTACAATGAGCAGTTCTTC. It encodes CASSYTSLTEKPYNEQFF.

V and J are TRBV6-5 and TRBJ1-3; D is ambiguous. This CDR3 region has 11 residues. CDR1 MNHEY and CDR2 SVGAGI come from the germline V gene. V dropped 3 bases and J dropped 7 bases, with 4 bases sitting between them. The CDR3 DNA follows: TGTGCCAGCAGTTATCAGAACACCATATATTTT. Encoded protein: CASSYQNTIYF.

This rearrangement joins TRBV28 to TRBJ2-1; possibly TRBD1 for D (6 bases). Trimming removed 7 bases from V and 1 base from J, with 14 bases in between. The CDR3 runs to 15 residues. Germline CDR1 reads MDHEN; CDR2 reads SYDVKM. CDR3 in amino acids: CASNPHRESYNEQFF. CDR3 bases: TGTGCCAGCAACCCCCACAGGGAATCCTACAATGAGCAGTTCTTC.

This sequence joins TRBV5-1 and TRBJ1-4, with D unresolved. Trimming pared 0 bases from V and 5 bases from J, leaving 11 bases between. Looked up from germline, CDR1 is SGHRS and CDR2 is YFSETQ. The CDR3 sequence is 15 residues long. CDR3 sequence (DNA): TGCGCCAGCAGCTTGGGTCCTACTACCAATGAAAAACTGTTTTTT. Its protein is CASSLGPTTNEKLFF.

This clonotype turned up a few times. The CDR3 here is CASEDGISGNTIYF. CDR3 sequence (DNA): TGCGCCAGCGAGGACGGAATCTCTGGAAACACCATATATTTT. The V and J genes are TRBV10-2 and TRBJ1-3; no firm D call. The CDR3 has 14 residues. Germline assignment: CDR1 WSHSY and CDR2 SAAADI. V was trimmed by 8 bases and J by 0 bases, leaving 11 bases between them.

This clonotype came up many times. The chain combines TRBV10-2 with TRBJ1-6; 10 bases align to TRBD1. Germline V gene lookup returns CDR1 WSHSY and CDR2 SAAADI. V was clipped by 6 bases and J by 7 bases; unmatched bases: 3. The CDR3 has 14 amino acids. CDR3 sequence reads: CASRLTGGNSPLHF. The DNA for the CDR3 is TGCGCCAGCAGATTGACAGGGGGCAATTCACCCCTCCACTTT.

This clonotype was counted only a few times. V and J are TRBV27 and TRBJ1-1; D unclear. V shed 5 bases and J shed 0 bases, with 13 bases lying between them. Germline values: CDR1 MNHEY, CDR2 SMNVEV (reference sequence). The length of the CDR3 is 15 residues. In DNA form, the CDR3 reads TGTGCCAGCAGTCCAGTCGGGCCGCTGAACACTGAAGCTTTCTTT. It translates to CASSPVGPLNTEAFF.

The J gene is TRBJ2-5, the V gene TRBV6-1, with 8 bases aligning to TRBD1. CDR3 length: 14 amino acids. V was clipped by 6 bases and J by 4 bases; unmatched bases: 7. The germline V gene has CDR1 MNHNS and CDR2 SASEGT. The CDR3 here is CASRPSGGRETQYF. CDR3 nucleotides: TGTGCCAGCAGGCCCTCAGGGGGCCGAGAGACCCAGTACTTC.

At least ten counts were recorded for this clonotype. This chain uses TRBV4-3 with TRBJ2-7, with D unresolved. Trimming left V 4 bases short and J 2 bases short, with 9 bases between. CDR1 and CDR2 (germline): LGHNA, YSLEER. The CDR3 consists of 13 residues. This chain's CDR3 is CASSRHFTYEQYF. The CDR3 nucleotides are TGCGCCAGCAGCCGTCACTTCACCTACGAGCAGTACTTC.

V and J are TRBV9 and TRBJ1-2; 8 nucleotides agree with TRBD1. Trimming cost V 6 bases and J 4 bases; bases outside gene matches: 5. Germline V gene sequence: CDR1 SGDLS, CDR2 YYNGEE. The CDR3 length is 13 residues. The CDR3 DNA reads TGTGCCAGCACCGGGACAGGCGGCTATGGCTACACCTTC. The encoded protein is CASTGTGGYGYTF.

This clonotype was detected once. A read error may be the cause here, since a much bigger clone is one base away. CDR3 bases: TGTGCCAGCAGCCCCCGCTTGAGCTCCTACAATCAGCAGTTCTTC. It specifies CASSPRLSSYNQQFF. The chain links TRBV9 to TRBJ2-1, with no clear D. The CDR3 is made up of 15 amino acids. Germline lookup yields CDR1 SGDLS and CDR2 YYNGEE. The whole variable domain, remainder taken from reference TRBV9 and TRBJ2-1, is DSGVTQTPKHLITATGQRVTLRCSPRSGDLSVYWYQQSLDQGLQFLIQYYNGEERAKGNILERFSAQQFPDLHSELNLSSLELGDSALYFCASSPRLSSYNQQFFGPGTRLTVL.

V usage is TRBV19 and J usage is TRBJ1-2; 9 bases fit TRBD1. Germline-derived CDR1 and CDR2 are LNHDA and SQIVND (reference sequence). The junction had 4 bases not matched to a gene; V was cut back by 6 bases and J by 5 bases. CDR3 size: 13 residues. The CDR3 nucleotides read TGTGCCAGTAGCACAGGGGGCGTGTATGGCTACACCTTC. Amino acid sequence: CASSTGGVYGYTF.

This chain uses TRBV4-3 with TRBJ1-1, with a possible D match to TRBD1 (5 bases). Germline CDR1 and CDR2: LGHNA and YSLEER. The ends were cut back, 8 bases at V and 4 bases at J, with 14 bases in the middle. The CDR3 is 13 amino acids. The CDR3 here is CASGAGGGTEAFF. DNA of the CDR3: TGCGCCAGCGGGGCAGGCGGGGGCACTGAAGCTTTCTTT.

This sequence joins TRBV4-2 and TRBJ1-6, with no clear D. V lost 0 bases and J 10 bases, leaving 7 bases between the germline ends. Per germline, CDR1 LGHNA and CDR2 YNFKEQ. The CDR3 extends over 13 amino acids. The CDR3, as DNA: TGTGCCAGCAGCCAAGATGGTGAATCACCCCTCCACTTT. It yields the protein CASSQDGESPLHF.

This chain joins TRBV2 and TRBJ2-1, with a tentative D call TRBD1 (5 bases). The germline V gene encodes CDR1 SNHLY and CDR2 FYNNEI. Trimming removed 6 bases from V and 3 bases from J, with 9 bases in between. This CDR3 comprises 13 residues. CDR3 sequence reads: CASSETVYNEQFF. In DNA, the CDR3 is TGTGCCAGCAGCGAGACAGTCTACAATGAGCAGTTCTTC. Full variable domain (missing parts from reference TRBV2 and TRBJ2-1): EPEVTQTPSHQVTQMGQEVILRCVPISNHLYFYWYRQILGQKVEFLVSFYNNEISEKSEIFDDQFSVERPDGSNFTLKIRSTKLEDSAMYFCASSETVYNEQFFGPGTRLTVL.

This clonotype was detected only a few times. The chain employs TRBV7-9 and TRBJ2-7; 14 bases agree with TRBD2. This CDR3 is 16 amino acids long. The V gene end was trimmed by 5 bases and the J gene end by 1 base; junction bases not matched to a gene: 4. Looked up from germline, CDR1 is SEHNR and CDR2 is FQNEAQ (reference sequence). CDR3 nucleotide sequence: TGTGCCAGCAGCCTACGACTAGCGGGGGGGTCCTACGAGCAGTACTTC. It specifies CASSLRLAGGSYEQYF.